What follows are 15 T cell receptor beta chains derived from one specimen sequenced in a study of blood T cell repertoires in COVID-19. Repertoires were generated with immunoSEQ multiplex PCR, while TCRdb's copy carries only in-frame clones and drops some. The table shows approximately 150,000 clones, with approximately 82% occurring only once. Sequences were obtained from PBMCs or T cells enriched from blood (not recorded which). These TCRs come from a man in his fifties or sixties who had recovered from COVID-19.

The V gene is TRBV29-1, the J gene TRBJ1-3; 8 bases are shared with TRBD1. This CDR3 has 16 amino acids. J gave up 0 bases and V 6 bases, and 10 bases lay outside the gene matches. From germline, CDR1 is SQVTM and CDR2 ANQGSEA. The CDR3 loop is CSVEGFQGASGNTIYF. In nucleotides, the CDR3 is TGCAGCGTCGAGGGGTTCCAGGGGGCCTCTGGAAACACCATATATTTT.

This clone was counted only a few times. J is TRBJ2-1 and V is TRBV29-1, with 10 bases that match TRBD2. Germline V gene sequence: CDR1 SQVTM, CDR2 ANQGSEA. V was pared by 3 bases and J by 8 bases, with 4 bases of the junction left unmatched. The CDR3 totals 13 residues. CDR3 nucleotide sequence: TGCAGCGTTGATGGGACTAGCGTCTATGAGCAGTTCTTC. Its translation: CSVDGTSVYEQFF.

The CDR3 sequence: CASSETWGGRGNTIYF. The CDR3 nucleotides are TGTGCCAGCAGTGAAACTTGGGGGGGGCGCGGAAACACCATATATTTT. The rearrangement uses TRBV6-1 and TRBJ1-3, with a possible D match to TRBD1 (6 bases). CDR1 and CDR2 (germline): MNHNS, SASEGT. The CDR3 runs 16 residues. Trimming took off 2 bases at V and 4 bases at J, with 15 bases between the two ends.

This rearrangement joins TRBV7-9 to TRBJ1-6; D is perhaps TRBD1 (6 bases). This CDR3 is 14 amino acids long. Trimming removed 5 bases from V and 10 bases from J, with 15 bases in between. Germline V gene lookup returns CDR1 SEHNR and CDR2 FQNEAQ (reference sequence). CDR3 protein: CASSTGQLASPLHF. CDR3 bases: TGTGCCAGCAGCACGGGACAATTAGCGTCACCCCTCCACTTT.

The J gene is TRBJ1-1, the V gene TRBV2; 9 positions match TRBD1. Germline V gives CDR1 SNHLY, CDR2 FYNNEI. The V gene end was trimmed by 6 bases and the J gene end by 5 bases; junction bases not matched to a gene: 7. This CDR3 is built from 14 residues. CDR3 coding DNA: TGTGCCAGCAGGGAACAGGGGGCTATGACTGAAGCTTTCTTT. This encodes CASREQGAMTEAFF.

CDR3: CASSLDRTGSSPLHF. CDR3 sequence (DNA): TGTGCCAGCAGCCTAGATAGGACAGGGTCTTCACCCCTCCACTTT. This chain connects TRBV4-2 to TRBJ1-6, with 8 bases identical to TRBD1. Trimming cost V 4 bases and J 9 bases; bases outside gene matches: 8. CDR3 length: 15 residues. Germline V CDR1 and CDR2: LGHNA, YNFKEQ.

The chain couples TRBV7-3 to TRBJ2-3, with TRBD2 identical over 12 bases. The CDR3 loop spans 20 amino acids. Germline V gene lookup returns CDR1 SGHTA and CDR2 FQGTGA. The V and J ends lost 4 bases and 2 bases, in that order; junction bases with no gene match: 16. The CDR3 is CASSSRPTSGGKPITDTQYF. CDR3 DNA: TGTGCCAGCAGCTCAAGGCCGACTAGCGGGGGAAAACCGATCACAGATACGCAGTATTTT.

This clone has ten or more counts. The J gene is TRBJ2-1, the V gene TRBV5-1; weak D call: TRBD1 (5 bases). CDR1 SGHRS and CDR2 YFSETQ come from the germline V gene. This CDR3 contains 14 residues. V was clipped by 0 bases and J by 3 bases, with 7 bases between them. The CDR3 DNA sequence: TGCGCCAGCAGCTTGGCCGACAGCTACAATGAGCAGTTCTTC. Its translation is CASSLADSYNEQFF.

This clone was seen more than once but under ten times. The chain has TRBV7-9 and TRBJ2-5; TRBD1 matches 10 bases. Germline V CDR1 and CDR2: SEHNR, FQNEAQ (reference sequence). The CDR3 is 18 residues long. With 1 base clipped from V and 4 bases from J, the junction kept 12 bases outside the gene matches. CDR3 sequence reads: CASSLGGPGQGLGETQYF. The DNA for the CDR3 is TGTGCCAGCAGCTTAGGAGGGCCGGGACAGGGGTTGGGAGAGACCCAGTACTTC.

This rearrangement joins TRBV3-1 (or the pseudogene TRBV3-2) to TRBJ1-2; D possibly corresponds to TRBD1 (5 bases). The CDR3 is 14 amino acids. The V gene's germline CDR1 is LGHDT and CDR2 YNNKEL (reference sequence). The V and J ends lost 1 base and 2 bases respectively, with 8 bases between them. The CDR3 coding sequence is TGTGCCAGCAGCCAAGGTCAGGGCAACTATGGCTACACCTTC. Residues: CASSQGQGNYGYTF.

The CDR3 DNA is TGTGCCAGTAGTATGGCCGCCCGGGGGGCGACGAATGAGCAGTTCTTC. Its translation is CASSMAARGATNEQFF. The V and J genes are TRBV19 and TRBJ2-1; tentatively, D is TRBD2 (7 bases). Looked up from germline, CDR1 is LNHDA and CDR2 is SQIVND (reference sequence). CDR3 length: 16 residues. With 3 bases removed from V and 7 bases from J, the gap between germline ends came to 19 bases.

The chain has TRBV5-1 and TRBJ2-2; 8 nucleotides line up with TRBD2. The CDR3 consists of 17 residues. Germline V gene lookup returns CDR1 SGHRS and CDR2 YFSETQ. V trimming: 5 bases; J trimming: 0 bases; junction bases outside the gene matches: 9. CDR3 nucleotide sequence: TGCGCCAGCAGGTCCCCGCGCGGGGGGACGAACACCGGGGAGCTGTTTTTT. This codes for CASRSPRGGTNTGELFF.

V and J are TRBV6-5 and TRBJ1-2; D possibly corresponds to TRBD1 (5 bases). Trimming removed 6 bases from V and 1 base from J, with 9 bases in between. The CDR3 contains 13 residues. The germline CDR1 and CDR2 sequences are MNHEY and SVGAGI. Here the CDR3 reads CASRRGYNYGYTF. CDR3 DNA sequence: TGTGCCAGCAGGCGGGGGTATAACTATGGCTACACCTTC.

Remarks on this clone: At one end, the junction sequence differs from germline, possibly due to a read error. The chain has TRBV2 and TRBJ2-7, with D perhaps TRBD2 (6 bases). There are 11 residues in the CDR3. The germline gives CDR1 SNHLY, CDR2 FYNNEI. The DNA for the CDR3 is TGTGCCAGCAGTGAAGAGGCGGGGCGAGACTTC. This encodes CASSEEAGRDF.

The rearrangement uses TRBV5-1 and TRBJ2-3, with a weak D call TRBD1 (5 bases). The CDR3 covers 14 residues. Looked up from germline, CDR1 is SGHRS and CDR2 is YFSETQ. V gave up 0 bases and J gave up 2 bases, with 7 bases separating them. The CDR3 sequence is CASSLARVTDTQYF. Here the CDR3 DNA reads TGCGCCAGCAGCTTGGCCAGGGTCACAGATACGCAGTATTTT. The full variable domain, in which reference TRBV5-1 and TRBJ2-3 provide the parts outside the CDR3, is KAGVTQTPRYLIKTRGQQVTLSCSPISGHRSVSWYQQTPGQGLQFLFEYFSETQRNKGNFPGRFSGRQFSNSRSEMNVSTLELGDSALYLCASSLARVTDTQYFGPGTRLTVL.